Below are 11 T cell receptor beta chains sequenced from a single sample in a study of T cells after yellow fever vaccination. TCRdb recomputed calls from the 5' RACE reads with MiXCR, one row per CDR3 protein. This sample has about 350,000 distinct CDR3 sequences, with approximately 10% found just once. The source material was PBMCs, sampled on the day of the first yellow fever vaccination. All receptors derive from a man aged 18 to 29 who received the YFV17D yellow fever vaccine.

This clonotype was found a few times. The chain uses TRBV12-3 or TRBV12-4 and TRBJ1-2; D not certain. The CDR3 is 15 residues long. Trimming shortened V by 0 bases and J by 3 bases, and 11 bases separated the two germline ends. The CDR3 coding sequence is TGTGCCAGCAGTTTAGCCAAATGGGTTGACTATGGCTACACCTTC. Protein: CASSLAKWVDYGYTF.

This clonotype was recorded a few times. This chain uses TRBV4-1 with TRBJ1-5, with D possibly being TRBD1 (5 bases). Germline V gene data show CDR1 as MGHRA and CDR2 as YSYEKL. This CDR3 spans 13 amino acids. V dropped 0 bases and J dropped 7 bases, with 7 bases sitting between them. The CDR3 loop reads CASSQDQGQPQHF. The CDR3 DNA follows: TGCGCCAGCAGCCAAGATCAGGGACAGCCCCAGCATTTT.

This clonotype was counted a few times. This chain links TRBV5-1 with TRBJ2-4; D ambiguous. V lost 3 bases and J 1 base, leaving 11 bases between the germline ends. CDR1 is SGHRS and CDR2 is YFSETQ in the germline V gene. CDR3 length: 15 amino acids. CDR3 bases: TGCGCCAGCAGCTATGGCCCGCCGGCCAAAAACATTCAGTACTTC. It yields the protein CASSYGPPAKNIQYF.

This chain connects TRBV6-1 to TRBJ2-6, with a tentative D call TRBD1 (6 bases). Germline CDR1 reads MNHNS; CDR2 reads SASEGT. The CDR3 length is 15 residues. V lost 5 bases and J 4 bases, leaving 12 bases between the germline ends. CDR3 bases: TGTGCCAGCAGTCCTACAGGGTTCGGGGCCAACGTCCTGACTTTC. This translates into CASSPTGFGANVLTF.

A few counts support this clonotype. The rearrangement uses TRBV29-1 and TRBJ2-3; TRBD1 is a possible D gene (5 bases). The CDR3 length is 12 residues. Germline-derived CDR1 and CDR2 are SQVTM and ANQGSEA. Trimming left V 6 bases short and J 10 bases short, with 17 bases between. Here the CDR3 reads CSVDPQERAQYF. CDR3 sequence (DNA): TGCAGCGTAGACCCACAGGAAAGAGCGCAGTATTTT.

The chain joins TRBV4-2 to TRBJ2-1, with TRBD2 matching 16 bases. The CDR3 totals 19 residues. V trimming: 0 bases; J trimming: 5 bases; junction bases outside the gene matches: 7. Germline CDR1 reads LGHNA; CDR2 reads YNFKEQ. The chain's CDR3 is CASSQDPGLAGGKNNEQFF. The DNA of the CDR3 is TGTGCCAGCAGCCAAGACCCGGGACTAGCGGGGGGGAAGAACAATGAGCAGTTCTTC.

This sequence joins TRBV7-8 and TRBJ2-5; D call uncertain. Germline V gene data show CDR1 as SGHVS and CDR2 as FQNEAQ. The CDR3 has 16 amino acids. V was cut by 1 base and J by 4 bases, with 16 bases left in between. The CDR3 nucleotides are TGTGCCAGCAGCTTAGATATAACCAACTCGGTAGAGACCCAGTACTTC. As protein: CASSLDITNSVETQYF.

The rearrangement links TRBV28 to TRBJ2-4, with 7 bases matching TRBD1. J lost 3 bases, V lost 6 bases, and 8 bases had no gene match. Per the germline V gene, CDR1 is MDHEN and CDR2 is SYDVKM. This CDR3 has 15 residues. The CDR3 sequence is CASRLGQPYKNIQYF. Written as DNA, the CDR3 is TGTGCCAGCAGGTTGGGACAGCCTTACAAAAACATTCAGTACTTC.

Only a few counts were recorded for this clonotype. This chain uses TRBV11-2 with TRBJ2-1, with TRBD2 as a possible D gene (5 bases). Germline V gene lookup returns CDR1 SGHAT and CDR2 FQNNGV. V was cut by 1 base and J by 8 bases, with 18 bases left in between. The CDR3 has 16 amino acids. This chain's CDR3 is CASSLGLGLDSDEQFF. The DNA of the CDR3 is TGTGCCAGCAGCTTAGGTCTAGGGCTCGATAGCGATGAGCAGTTCTTC.

A few counts support this clonotype. The gene calls are TRBV4-2 and TRBJ1-6; 10 nucleotides align to TRBD1. Germline V gene sequence: CDR1 LGHNA, CDR2 YNFKEQ. The CDR3 consists of 18 residues. Trimming cost V 2 bases and J 5 bases; bases outside gene matches: 9. The CDR3 DNA follows: TGTGCCAGCAGCCAAACGGCCGGGACAGGGGCCAATAATTCACCCCTCCACTTT. The encoded protein is CASSQTAGTGANNSPLHF.

Only a few counts were recorded for this clonotype. V is TRBV6-1 and J is TRBJ2-3, with TRBD1 identical over 11 bases. Germline V gene lookup returns CDR1 MNHNS and CDR2 SASEGT. The J segment lost 3 bases and the V segment lost 3 bases, leaving 2 bases of the junction unmatched. This CDR3 is 15 amino acids long. The CDR3 nucleotides are TGTGCCAGCAGTGAGGGACAGGGGGTGACAGATACGCAGTATTTT. This translates into CASSEGQGVTDTQYF.